The rows below give T cell receptor beta chains drawn from one sample of a study of radiotherapy plus CTLA-4 blockade in lung cancer. Repertoires were generated with immunoSEQ multiplex PCR, while TCRdb's copy carries only in-frame clones and drops some. Of some 60,000 clones in the sample, approximately 79% are singletons; the top ten hold around 3%. Source: peripheral blood, taken from a patient treated with radiotherapy plus ipilimumab. The receptors here all came from a human donor with non-small cell lung cancer who had a complete response to radiotherapy plus ipilimumab. CDR3s include the opening cysteine and the closing phenylalanine or tryptophan. The D gene is left open where the match is weak. The size of a clone is reported for some rows only, either as once, few or many, or as a class for expanded clones.

abundance	d_gene	j_gene	v_gene	CDR3aa	CDR3nt
-	TRBD1	TRBJ2-7	TRBV25-1	CASSRDRVYEQYF	TGTGCCAGCAGCCGGGACAGGGTCTACGAGCAGTACTTC
-	TRBD1	TRBJ1-2	TRBV19	CASSMGTGRSYGYTF	TGTGCCAGTAGTATGGGGACAGGCCGATCCTATGGCTACACCTTC
-	-	TRBJ2-7	TRBV5-1	CASSTPPEGRLEYEQYF	TGCGCCAGCAGCACCCCTCCTGAGGGCCGGCTGGAATACGAGCAGTACTTC
-	TRBD1	TRBJ1-2	TRBV2	CASRRQGNYGYTF	TGTGCCAGCAGACGACAGGGTAACTATGGCTACACCTTC
-	TRBD2	TRBJ2-1	TRBV18	CASSLSSSGPSSYNEQFF	TGTGCCAGCTCACTTTCGTCTAGCGGGCCAAGCTCCTACAATGAGCAGTTCTTC
-	-	TRBJ1-3	TRBV25-1	CASSEPGRGNTIYF	TGTGCCAGCAGTGAACCGGGGAGGGGAAACACCATATATTTT
-	-	TRBJ2-7	TRBV6-6	CASGSYGVYEQYF	TGTGCCAGCGGTAGCTACGGGGTTTACGAGCAGTACTTC
-	-	TRBJ2-3	TRBV5-1	CASSTARGTVGRSTDTQYF	TGCGCCAGCAGCACGGCCCGGGGGACGGTAGGGAGAAGTACAGATACGCAGTATTTT
-	-	TRBJ1-4	TRBV2	CASSRWANEKLFF	TGTGCCAGCAGTCGGTGGGCGAATGAAAAACTGTTTTTT
-	TRBD2	TRBJ2-1	TRBV5-1	CASSANLAGGANEQFF	TGCGCCAGCAGCGCTAATCTAGCGGGAGGGGCAAATGAGCAGTTCTTC
few	-	TRBJ1-1	TRBV4-3	CASSQSSLTKAFF	TGCGCCAGCAGCCAATCGTCATTAACTAAGGCTTTCTTT
-	-	TRBJ1-1	TRBV19	CASSIDGAGRNTEAFF	TGTGCCAGTAGTATAGATGGTGCAGGTCGGAACACTGAAGCTTTCTTT
-	-	TRBJ2-1	TRBV7-2	CASSLLVGEGSNEQFF	TGTGCCAGCAGCTTGCTAGTCGGGGAAGGGAGCAATGAGCAGTTCTTC
once	-	TRBJ1-4	TRBV6-5	CASSYDDSTNEKLFF	TGTGCCAGCAGTTACGATGACAGCACTAATGAAAAACTGTTTTTT
-	TRBD1	TRBJ1-2	TRBV7-9	CASSSGQVGVGYTF	TGTGCCAGCAGCTCCGGACAGGTCGGCGTGGGCTACACCTTC
-	TRBD1	TRBJ1-1	TRBV5-8	CASSFGTGKEAFF	TGTGCCAGCAGCTTTGGGACAGGGAAAGAAGCTTTCTTT
-	-	TRBJ1-4	TRBV18	CASSRSGHNEKLFF	TGTGCCAGCTCACGGTCGGGACACAATGAAAAACTGTTTTTT
-	TRBD2	TRBJ2-1	TRBV18	CASSPLGGAGAYNEQFF	TGTGCCAGCTCACCACTGGGTGGGGCGGGAGCCTACAATGAGCAGTTCTTC
-	-	TRBJ1-5	TRBV5-1	CASSLDGGGNQPQHF	TGCGCCAGCAGCTTGGACGGAGGTGGCAATCAGCCCCAGCATTTT
-	TRBD1	TRBJ2-2	TRBV7-6	CASSPDRGPDTGELFF	TGTGCCAGCAGCCCAGACAGGGGGCCAGACACCGGGGAGCTGTTTTTT
-	-	TRBJ2-2	TRBV2	CASRKEATNTGELFF	TGTGCCAGCAGGAAGGAGGCTACAAACACCGGGGAGCTGTTTTTT
-	-	TRBJ1-2	TRBV28	CASGLQQGRLYGYTF	TGTGCCAGCGGACTCCAACAAGGAAGGCTTTATGGCTACACCTTC
-	-	TRBJ2-7	TRBV7-2	CASRWRMSSYEQYF	TGTGCCAGCAGGTGGAGGATGAGCTCCTACGAGCAGTACTTC
-	-	TRBJ2-7	TRBV6-5	CASSYQDYPYEQYF	TGTGCCAGCAGTTACCAGGACTACCCCTACGAGCAGTACTTC
-	-	TRBJ1-3	TRBV7-8	CASSLVAGLISGNTIYF	TGTGCCAGCAGCTTAGTTGCAGGCCTTATCTCTGGAAACACCATATATTTT
few	TRBD2	TRBJ2-7	TRBV10-2	CASNPGTSTHEQYF	TGCGCCAGCAACCCCGGGACTAGTACCCACGAGCAGTACTTC
-	TRBD1	TRBJ1-1	TRBV4-3	CASSQVGTANTEAFF	TGCGCCAGCAGCCAAGTCGGGACAGCTAACACTGAAGCTTTCTTT
few	-	TRBJ1-3	TRBV6-1	CASTRQSHSGNTIYF	TGTGCCAGCACGCGACAGAGCCACTCTGGAAACACCATATATTTT
-	-	TRBJ2-3	TRBV7-8	CASSLDGGRGFTDTQYF	TGTGCCAGCAGCTTAGACGGGGGTAGGGGTTTCACAGATACGCAGTATTTT
-	-	TRBJ2-3	TRBV12-2	CASRLFGVMSADTQYF	TGTGCAAGTCGCTTATTCGGGGTGATGAGCGCAGATACGCAGTATTTT
-	-	TRBJ1-2	TRBV7-9	CASSLNRVGTYGYTF	TGTGCCAGCAGCTTAAACAGGGTCGGGACCTATGGCTACACCTTC
-	TRBD1	TRBJ2-4	TRBV27	CTSSLTGQVPSRGIQYF	TGTACCAGCAGTTTGACGGGACAGGTACCTTCCCGCGGCATTCAGTACTTC
-	-	TRBJ1-1	TRBV6-5	CASSYTGTIRNTEAFF	TGTGCCAGCAGTTACACAGGCACAATCAGGAACACTGAAGCTTTCTTT
-	TRBD1	TRBJ1-2	TRBV6-5	CASRKRDRLNYGYTF	TGTGCCAGCAGAAAACGGGACAGATTAAACTATGGCTACACCTTC
-	-	TRBJ1-4	TRBV28	CASSSLTGGEKLFF	TGTGCCAGCAGTTCGTTGACAGGTGGAGAAAAACTGTTTTTT
few	TRBD1	TRBJ2-6	TRBV5-1	CASSPAPGGTSGANVLTF	TGCGCCAGCAGCCCGGCACCAGGGGGTACCTCTGGGGCCAACGTCCTGACTTTC
-	TRBD1	TRBJ2-7	TRBV6-5	CASSDRGGYEQYF	TGTGCCAGCAGTGACAGGGGGGGGTACGAGCAGTACTTC
-	TRBD2	TRBJ2-5	TRBV19	CASSIPSGGARNQETQYF	TGTGCCAGTAGTATTCCTAGCGGGGGGGCCCGGAACCAAGAGACCCAGTACTTC
-	-	TRBJ2-1	TRBV6-5	CASSYTFNPGNEQFF	TGTGCCAGCAGTTACACGTTCAATCCCGGCAATGAGCAGTTCTTC
-	-	TRBJ1-1	TRBV7-7	CASSLGPWEGEAFF	TGTGCCAGCAGCTTAGGTCCCTGGGAGGGTGAAGCTTTCTTT
few	TRBD1	TRBJ1-2	TRBV19	CASSQDRGDYGYTF	TGTGCCAGTAGCCAGGACAGGGGGGACTATGGCTACACCTTC
-	TRBD1	TRBJ2-7	TRBV28	CASSSEPGQGREQYF	TGTGCCAGCAGTTCAGAACCGGGACAGGGACGCGAGCAGTACTTC
-	-	TRBJ2-2	TRBV2	CASRDRSNTGELFF	TGTGCCAGCAGAGATAGATCGAACACCGGGGAGCTGTTTTTT
-	-	TRBJ1-4	TRBV7-9	CASTKETATNEKLFF	TGTGCCAGCACCAAGGAGACCGCAACTAATGAAAAACTGTTTTTT
few	-	TRBJ1-5	TRBV2	CASRSGDTGNQPQHF	TGTGCCAGCAGATCAGGGGACACAGGCAATCAGCCCCAGCATTTT
-	TRBD1	TRBJ2-5	TRBV28	CASSLWRTGGQETQYF	TGTGCCAGCAGTTTATGGCGGACAGGGGGCCAAGAGACCCAGTACTTC
-	TRBD1	TRBJ1-2	TRBV5-6	CASSRPGGYGYTF	TGTGCCAGCAGCCGACCAGGGGGCTATGGCTACACCTTC
-	-	TRBJ2-7	TRBV19	CASSARGFYEQYF	TGTGCCAGTAGTGCCCGGGGGTTCTACGAGCAGTACTTC
-	TRBD1	TRBJ1-1	TRBV19	CASKGAGTTTEAFF	TGTGCCAGTAAGGGGGCAGGGACAACGACTGAAGCTTTCTTT
-	-	TRBJ1-2	TRBV6-5	CASSYSTSGNYGYTF	TGTGCCAGCAGTTACTCAACCTCGGGTAACTATGGCTACACCTTC
-	TRBD1	TRBJ2-7	TRBV6-5	CASSDRGVTEQYF	TGTGCCAGCAGCGACAGGGGAGTGACCGAGCAGTACTTC
-	-	TRBJ2-7	TRBV27	CASSLGHPYEQYF	TGTGCCAGCAGCCTGGGACATCCCTACGAGCAGTACTTC
-	TRBD2	TRBJ2-7	TRBV29-1	CSVRPPGTRHEQYF	TGCAGCGTTAGGCCTCCTGGGACTAGGCACGAGCAGTACTTC
-	-	TRBJ1-1	TRBV7-8	CASSLLRGAGTEAFF	TGTGCCAGCAGCCTATTACGGGGGGCAGGCACTGAAGCTTTCTTT
-	TRBD1	TRBJ2-1	TRBV27	CASSLQGQGVLGSYNEQFF	TGTGCCAGCAGTTTACAGGGACAGGGGGTCCTGGGCTCCTACAATGAGCAGTTCTTC
-	-	TRBJ2-7	TRBV7-9	CASSSPGNYEQYF	TGTGCCAGCAGCTCTCCAGGCAACTACGAGCAGTACTTC
-	-	TRBJ1-5	TRBV7-8	CASSADTWAGPQHF	TGTGCCAGCAGCGCGGACACCTGGGCTGGGCCCCAGCATTTT